Here is one T cell receptor (beta chain) with its context. This sample stems from a study of blood T cell repertoires in COVID-19. Study details: Both acute and convalescent COVID-19 samples were obtained from the United States, Italy and Spain.

Clones were read by immunoSEQ multiplex PCR, and TCRdb kept only the in-frame ones, dropping some. This sample has hundreds of thousands of clones, with roughly 89% found just once. CDR3 length: 19 residues. Trimming at V came to 6 bases and at J to 2 bases, leaving 15 bases not matched to a gene. Germline V lookup: CDR1 WNHNN, CDR2 SYGVQD (reference sequence). This chain links TRBV10-1 with TRBJ2-5, with 13 bases identical to TRBD2. This clonotype was obtained from a woman aged 25 to 39 with active or convalescent COVID-19. Source material: peripheral blood. Here the CDR3 reads CASRPTGKGLAGEQETQYF. In nucleotides, the CDR3 is TGCGCCAGCAGGCCCACAGGGAAAGGACTAGCGGGGGAGCAAGAGACCCAGTACTTC.